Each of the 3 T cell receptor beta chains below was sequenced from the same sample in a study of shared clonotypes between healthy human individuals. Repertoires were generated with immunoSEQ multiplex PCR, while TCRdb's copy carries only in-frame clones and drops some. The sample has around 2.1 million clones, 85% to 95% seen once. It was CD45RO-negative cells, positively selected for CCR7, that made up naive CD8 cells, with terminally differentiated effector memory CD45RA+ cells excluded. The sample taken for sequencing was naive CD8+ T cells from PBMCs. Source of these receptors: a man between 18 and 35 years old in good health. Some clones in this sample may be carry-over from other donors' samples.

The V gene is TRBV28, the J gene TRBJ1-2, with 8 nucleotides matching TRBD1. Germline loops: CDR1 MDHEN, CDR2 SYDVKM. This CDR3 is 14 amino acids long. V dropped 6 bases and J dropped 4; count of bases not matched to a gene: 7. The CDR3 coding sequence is TGTGCCAGCAGCCCCACAGGGACAGGCTATGGCTACACCTTC. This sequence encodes CASSPTGTGYGYTF.

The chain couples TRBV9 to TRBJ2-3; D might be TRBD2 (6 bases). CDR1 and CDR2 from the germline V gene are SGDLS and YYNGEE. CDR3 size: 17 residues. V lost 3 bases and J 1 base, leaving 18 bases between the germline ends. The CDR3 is CASSARRRADGTDTQYF. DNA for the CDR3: TGTGCCAGCAGCGCTAGAAGGAGGGCGGATGGCACAGATACGCAGTATTTT.

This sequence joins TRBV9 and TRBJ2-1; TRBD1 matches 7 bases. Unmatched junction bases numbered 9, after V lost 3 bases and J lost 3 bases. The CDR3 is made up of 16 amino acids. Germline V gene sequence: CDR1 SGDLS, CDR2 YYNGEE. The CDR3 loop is CASSGMTGKIYNEQFF. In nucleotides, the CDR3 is TGTGCCAGCAGCGGTATGACAGGGAAAATCTACAATGAGCAGTTCTTC.